These 31 T cell receptor beta chains were sequenced from one sample in a study of long-term antiretroviral therapy in people with HIV. Researchers report immunoSEQ v3.0 was run at survey level. This table comes from immunoSEQ multiplex PCR, and its TCRdb copy is limited to in-frame clones, with some not included. The sample yields 20,000 to 25,000 clones, around 89% seen once. The sequences come from unsorted PBMCs, collected 2.3 years after starting antiretroviral therapy. The receptors were sampled from a man in his sixties with HIV.

The chain is built from TRBV5-1 and TRBJ1-3; TRBD1 matches at 7 bases. CDR1 SGHRS and CDR2 YFSETQ come from the germline V gene. The CDR3 runs 15 residues. Trimming took 3 bases from V and 3 from J; bases not matched to a gene: 6. The CDR3 DNA sequence: TGCGCCAGCAGCTCTGGGACAGAGCGTGGAAACACCATATATTTT. As protein: CASSSGTERGNTIYF.

The chain links TRBV4-1 to TRBJ2-7, with 9 bases aligning to TRBD2. This CDR3 comprises 16 residues. V was pared by 1 base and J by 0 bases, with 4 bases of the junction left unmatched. Looked up from germline, CDR1 is MGHRA and CDR2 is YSYEKL. The CDR3 loop reads CASSQVWTSDSYEQYF. CDR3 coding DNA: TGCGCCAGCAGCCAAGTCTGGACTAGCGACTCCTACGAGCAGTACTTC.

This chain joins TRBV19 and TRBJ1-5; D is undetermined. Germline values: CDR1 LNHDA, CDR2 SQIVND (reference sequence). The CDR3 has 15 residues. Between the trimmed V and J ends, which lost 1 base and 0 bases, there was a span of 7 bases. CDR3 nucleotide sequence: TGTGCCAGTAGTATAGGCACCCGTAGCAATCAGCCCCAGCATTTT. It encodes CASSIGTRSNQPQHF.

This chain joins TRBV18 and TRBJ2-7; tentatively, D is TRBD1 or TRBD2 (5 bases each). Germline V lookup: CDR1 KGHSH, CDR2 LQKENI. The ends were cut back, 6 bases at V and 3 bases at J, with 18 bases in the middle. The CDR3 is made up of 15 amino acids. CDR3 bases: TGTGCCAGCTCGCCCGGCCGGGACGGCTTCTACGAGCAGTACTTC. Translation gives CASSPGRDGFYEQYF.

This clone was detected only a few times. This rearrangement joins TRBV2 to TRBJ2-2; D ambiguous. The CDR3 extends over 13 amino acids. The V end lost 6 bases, the J end lost 1 base, and 6 bases lay between the germline ends. Germline loops: CDR1 SNHLY, CDR2 FYNNEI. For the CDR3, the DNA is TGTGCCAGCAGCTCCCGGAACACCGGGGAGCTGTTTTTT. It codes for CASSSRNTGELFF.

V gene TRBV6-5 combines with J gene TRBJ1-1, with 10 bases identical to TRBD1. The germline gives CDR1 MNHEY, CDR2 SVGAGI. This CDR3 is 14 amino acids long. V lost 6 bases and J lost 7; bases outside the gene matches: 8. CDR3 amino acids: CASSREGTGVEAFF. CDR3 in DNA: TGTGCCAGCAGCAGAGAGGGGACAGGGGTTGAAGCTTTCTTT.

The chain employs TRBV2 and TRBJ1-2, with TRBD1 identical over 8 bases. The CDR3 is 15 amino acids. Germline V lookup: CDR1 SNHLY, CDR2 FYNNEI. The J segment lost 6 bases and the V segment lost 6 bases, leaving 12 bases of the junction unmatched. In nucleotides, the CDR3 is TGTGCCAGCAGATTAGAACAGGGGGTGAGGCATGGCTACACCTTC. It translates to CASRLEQGVRHGYTF.

In its sample, this clone was seen a few times. The chain uses TRBV2 and TRBJ2-7, with no clear D. Trimming left V 8 bases short and J 2 bases short, with 7 bases between. The CDR3 runs to 11 residues. From germline, CDR1 is SNHLY and CDR2 FYNNEI. The CDR3 DNA is TGTGCCAGCTCTTACGCCTACGAGCAGTACTTC. Encoded protein: CASSYAYEQYF.

Only a few counts were recorded for this clone. V usage is TRBV7-8 and J usage is TRBJ2-7; TRBD1 matches 8 bases. CDR3 length: 14 amino acids. CDR1 is SGHVS, CDR2 FQNEAQ, per germline. The ends lost 5 bases at V and 6 bases at J; junction bases unmatched: 9. The CDR3 region is CASSHTGGGGEQYF. CDR3 nucleotide sequence: TGTGCCAGCAGCCACACAGGGGGTGGGGGCGAGCAGTACTTC.

J is TRBJ2-5 and V is TRBV5-1; no clear D gene. The CDR3 has 13 amino acids. Per the germline V gene, CDR1 is SGHRS and CDR2 is YFSETQ. The germline V and J ends were trimmed by 2 bases and 4 bases, with 9 bases remaining between them. CDR3 sequence: CASSLQPGETQYF. The CDR3 DNA follows: TGCGCCAGCAGCTTACAACCTGGAGAGACCCAGTACTTC.

This rearrangement joins TRBV5-6 to TRBJ1-3, with unresolved D. Trimming left V 2 bases short and J 4 bases short, with 10 bases between. Germline V gene data show CDR1 as SGHDT and CDR2 as YYEEEE. The CDR3 has 14 residues. CDR3 in DNA: TGTGCCAGCAGCTTAGGAGAATACGGAAACACCATATATTTT. Protein sequence: CASSLGEYGNTIYF.

The chain uses TRBV15 and TRBJ2-4, with a possible D match to TRBD2 (6 bases). The CDR3 covers 15 residues. Trimming took 3 bases from V and 6 from J, leaving 15 bases between them. The germline gives CDR1 LNHNV, CDR2 YYDKDF (reference sequence). The CDR3 coding sequence is TGTGCCACCAGCAGCTCCCATCGGGGGTCAAACATTCAGTACTTC. Its translation: CATSSSHRGSNIQYF.

J is TRBJ2-3 and V is TRBV18, with 8 bases aligning to TRBD1. V gave up 1 base and J gave up 2 bases; unmatched junction bases: 2. CDR3 size: 15 residues. Per germline, CDR1 KGHSH and CDR2 LQKENI. The CDR3 spells CASSPLGQATDTQYF. The CDR3 DNA reads as TGTGCCAGCTCACCACTGGGACAGGCCACAGATACGCAGTATTTT.

The chain carries TRBV15 and TRBJ2-7, with 9 bases aligning to TRBD1. The CDR3 totals 13 residues. V gave up 5 bases and J gave up 3 bases; unmatched junction bases: 2. Looked up from germline, CDR1 is LNHNV and CDR2 is YYDKDF (reference sequence). This CDR3 reads CATSRDRVYEQYF. The CDR3 coding sequence is TGTGCCACCAGCCGGGACAGGGTCTACGAGCAGTACTTC.

V gene TRBV4-2 combines with J gene TRBJ1-3; D is unresolved. Looked up from germline, CDR1 is LGHNA and CDR2 is YNFKEQ. The CDR3 has 18 residues. V lost 1 base and J 4 bases, leaving 20 bases between the germline ends. This CDR3 reads CASSQGGNTPFSGNTIYF. The CDR3, as DNA: TGTGCCAGCAGCCAAGGGGGTAACACCCCCTTTTCAGGAAACACCATATATTTT.

Remarks on this clone: At one end the junction does not follow the germline gene, possibly because of a read error. This chain uses TRBV7-2 with TRBJ1-1; D is undetermined. The CDR3 consists of 13 residues. The germline gives CDR1 SGHTA, CDR2 FQGNSA. The DNA of the CDR3 is TGTGCCAGCAGCTTAGGCCTTCAGACTGTAGCTTTCTTT. This gives the protein CASSLGLQTVAFF.

This clone is a singleton in its sample. The chain carries TRBV19 and TRBJ2-3, with unresolved D. The germline V gene encodes CDR1 LNHDA and CDR2 SQIVND (reference sequence). The CDR3 runs to 14 residues. Trimming shortened V by 0 bases and J by 1 base, and 5 bases separated the two germline ends. DNA of the CDR3: TGTGCCAGTAGTATAGATCCTGGCACAGATACGCAGTATTTT. Translated: CASSIDPGTDTQYF.

The V gene is TRBV6-1, the J gene TRBJ1-5; D is uncertain. V lost 5 bases and J lost 6, with 17 bases in between. Germline V lookup: CDR1 MNHNS, CDR2 SASEGT. This CDR3 region has 15 residues. CDR3 nucleotides: TGTGCCAGCAGTCCCGGGATTCTGGCGGGTCAGCCCCAGCATTTT. It translates to CASSPGILAGQPQHF.

This clone was detected only a few times. This chain links TRBV9 with TRBJ1-2; D remains unclear. V was pared by 4 bases and J by 5 bases, with 18 bases between. Germline V gene lookup returns CDR1 SGDLS and CDR2 YYNGEE. CDR3 length: 15 residues. The CDR3 bases are TGTGCCAGCAGCCCGAGCCCCCGAAACCCATATGGCTACACCTTC. Amino acid sequence: CASSPSPRNPYGYTF.

The rearrangement joins TRBV18 to TRBJ2-3, with D unresolved. The V end lost 3 bases, the J end lost 1 base, and 14 bases lay between the germline ends. Germline CDR1 is KGHSH and CDR2 is LQKENI. The CDR3 runs to 16 residues. The CDR3 here is CASSPYTPTGTDTQYF. Written as DNA, the CDR3 is TGTGCCAGCTCACCCTATACCCCTACGGGCACAGATACGCAGTATTTT.

The rearrangement joins TRBV20-1 to TRBJ2-1; D is ambiguous. Germline-derived CDR1 and CDR2 are DFQATT and SNEGSKA (reference sequence). This CDR3 is built from 11 residues. Trimming left V 2 bases short and J 4 bases short, with 3 bases between. The CDR3 coding sequence is TGCAGTGCTAGATGGTACAATGAGCAGTTCTTC. Its translation is CSARWYNEQFF.

CDR3 region: CASSLPEQGSEEAGGPHEQYF. CDR3 DNA sequence: TGCGCCAGCAGCTTGCCCGAACAGGGGTCAGAAGAGGCGGGAGGGCCCCACGAGCAGTACTTC. The genes are TRBV5-1 and TRBJ2-7; 9 bases map to TRBD2. CDR3 size: 21 residues. Germline CDR1 and CDR2: SGHRS and YFSETQ. The V gene end was trimmed by 1 base and the J gene end by 5 bases; junction bases not matched to a gene: 25.

V and J are TRBV27 and TRBJ2-5; no definite D call. V shed 7 bases and J shed 4 bases, with 13 bases lying between them. The CDR3 has 13 amino acids. Germline V gene sequence: CDR1 MNHEY, CDR2 SMNVEV (reference sequence). CDR3 DNA sequence: TGTGCCAGCAAATTCCACGGGCGAGAGACCCAGTACTTC. This codes for CASKFHGRETQYF.

V is TRBV5-8 and J is TRBJ2-7; 8 bases are shared with TRBD1. Trimming cost V 5 bases and J 5 bases; bases outside gene matches: 12. Germline CDR1 and CDR2: SGHTS and YDEGEE. The CDR3 length is 15 residues. CDR3 sequence (DNA): TGTGCCAGCAGTTACAGTGGACAGGGCATTGACGAGCAGTACTTC. Its protein is CASSYSGQGIDEQYF.

CDR3 sequence reads: CASSSGQGRDQETQYF. As DNA, the CDR3 is TGTGCCAGCAGCTCAGGGCAGGGGAGGGACCAAGAGACCCAGTACTTC. The chain recombines TRBV11-3 with TRBJ2-5; tentative D call: TRBD2 (7 bases). Trimming took 4 bases from V and 0 from J, leaving 15 bases between them. Germline V gene lookup returns CDR1 SGHNT and CDR2 YENEEA. The CDR3 covers 16 residues. Variable domain in full (rest from reference TRBV11-3 and TRBJ2-5): EAGVVQSPRYKIIEKKQPVAFWCNPISGHNTLYWYLQNLGQGPELLIRYENEEAVDDSQLPKDRFSAERLKGVDSTLKIQPAELGDSAVYLCASSSGQGRDQETQYFGPGTRLLVL.

The chain uses TRBV5-1 and TRBJ2-1; 8 nucleotides agree with TRBD2. The CDR3 consists of 16 residues. Germline V gene lookup returns CDR1 SGHRS and CDR2 YFSETQ. With V trimmed by 4 bases and J by 2 bases, 8 bases remained unmatched. The CDR3 here is CASSASGSRTYNEQFF. The CDR3 bases are TGCGCCAGCAGCGCAAGCGGGAGTCGCACCTACAATGAGCAGTTCTTC.

The chain couples TRBV10-3 to TRBJ2-1; D is unclear. The length of the CDR3 is 13 residues. The V gene's germline CDR1 is ENHRY and CDR2 SYGVKD. V dropped 6 bases and J dropped 2 bases, with 8 bases sitting between them. The DNA for the CDR3 is TGTGCCATCAGCATTCGCCCCTACAATGAGCAGTTCTTC. It codes for CAISIRPYNEQFF.

The chain uses TRBV28 and TRBJ1-3; maybe TRBD1 (5 bases). Germline-derived CDR1 and CDR2 are MDHEN and SYDVKM. The CDR3 totals 15 residues. V was trimmed by 8 bases and J by 0 bases, leaving 14 bases between them. The CDR3 bases are TGTGCCAGCGAGAAGTACAGGAGCTCTGGAAACACCATATATTTT. It translates to CASEKYRSSGNTIYF.

The chain carries TRBV5-5 and TRBJ2-2; D not resolved. V lost 0 bases, J lost 1 base, and 4 bases lay in between. CDR3 length: 14 amino acids. The germline gives CDR1 SGHKS, CDR2 YYEKEE (reference sequence). DNA for the CDR3: TGTGCCAGCAGCTTGGTACTGAACACCGGGGAGCTGTTTTTT. Protein sequence: CASSLVLNTGELFF. The variable domain in full, completed from reference TRBV5-5 and TRBJ2-2, reads DAGVTQSPTHLIKTRGQQVTLRCSPISGHKSVSWYQQVLGQGPQFIFQYYEKEERGRGNFPDRFSARQFPNYSSELNVNALLLGDSALYLCASSLVLNTGELFFGEGSRLTVL.

J is TRBJ2-7 and V is TRBV6-5; 9 positions match TRBD1. This CDR3 has 14 residues. Germline V gene sequence: CDR1 MNHEY, CDR2 SVGAGI. Germline trimming cut 2 bases from V and 3 bases from J; bases unmatched to any gene: 2. This chain's CDR3 is CASSYRQGGYEQYF. CDR3 DNA sequence: TGTGCCAGCAGTTACCGACAGGGGGGCTACGAGCAGTACTTC.

The CDR3 protein is CASRRAGEGSGELFF. The CDR3 nucleotides read TGTGCCAGCAGGAGAGCGGGAGAAGGATCCGGGGAGCTGTTTTTT. The V and J genes are TRBV7-2 and TRBJ2-2, with 8 bases lining up with TRBD2. CDR3 size: 15 residues. The ends lost 6 bases at V and 6 bases at J; junction bases unmatched: 9. Germline assignment: CDR1 SGHTA and CDR2 FQGNSA.